A single sample gave rise to the 32 T cell receptor beta chains below, sequenced in a study of circulating and synovial CD4+ cells in juvenile arthritis. Only in-frame clones appear in the TCRdb table, and some are missing; sequencing was by immunoSEQ multiplex PCR. This table has about 33,000 clones, 90% to 95% appearing once. The sample was CD4+ T cells from blood. The receptors here all came from a human donor with juvenile idiopathic arthritis.

The chain couples TRBV19 to TRBJ2-3; D might be TRBD1 (7 bases). Germline V gene sequence: CDR1 LNHDA, CDR2 SQIVND (reference sequence). With 7 bases removed from V and 8 bases from J, the gap between germline ends came to 16 bases. The CDR3 totals 13 residues. CDR3 coding DNA: TGTGCCAGTACGGAGGGGGCACAGTCTACGCAGTATTTT. It is translated as CASTEGAQSTQYF.

CDR3 in DNA: TGTGCCAGCTCACCTACCCAATTCCGGGACAAGGGCACAGATACGCAGTATTTT. Protein product: CASSPTQFRDKGTDTQYF. This rearrangement joins TRBV18 to TRBJ2-3, with D possibly matching TRBD1 (6 bases). The CDR3 is 18 residues long. The V and J ends lost 3 bases and 1 base respectively, with 20 bases between them. The germline CDR1 and CDR2 sequences are KGHSH and LQKENI.

This chain joins TRBV5-4 and TRBJ1-5; 8 bases fit TRBD1. Germline V CDR1 and CDR2: SGHNT, YYREEE (reference sequence). The CDR3 is made up of 14 amino acids. Germline trimming cut 5 bases from V and 5 bases from J; bases unmatched to any gene: 6. The DNA of the CDR3 is TGTGCCAGCAGTTCTGACAGGGGTGATCAGCCCCAGCATTTT. It yields the protein CASSSDRGDQPQHF. Looking up the rest from reference TRBV5-4 and TRBJ1-5 gives the full variable domain: ETGVTQSPTHLIKTRGQQVTLRCSSQSGHNTVSWYQQALGQGPQFIFQYYREEENGRGNFPPRFSGLQFPNYSSELNVNALELDDSALYLCASSSDRGDQPQHFGDGTRLSIL.

The gene calls are TRBV4-1 and TRBJ1-4; D remains unclear. CDR3 length equals 13 residues. With 2 bases removed from V and 10 bases from J, the gap between germline ends came to 11 bases. The germline CDR1 and CDR2 sequences are MGHRA and YSYEKL. The CDR3 here is CASSQLPGGKLFF. As DNA, the CDR3 is TGCGCCAGCAGCCAACTTCCGGGTGGAAAACTGTTTTTT.

This clone was picked up one time. Written as DNA, the CDR3 is TGTGCCAGCAGTTTGGAGGGAAGGGGTGCTGAAGCTTTCTTT. It yields the protein CASSLEGRGAEAFF. The V call is TRBV28, the J call TRBJ1-1, with a possible D match to TRBD1 (5 bases). Germline CDR1 is MDHEN and CDR2 is SYDVKM. The CDR3 extends over 14 amino acids. V was cut by 3 bases and J by 6 bases, with 14 bases left in between.

The CDR3: CATKTSGSNYEQYF. The DNA of the CDR3 is TGTGCCACCAAGACTAGCGGGTCTAACTACGAGCAGTACTTC. The chain joins TRBV2 to TRBJ2-7, with TRBD2 matching over 10 bases. The germline V gene encodes CDR1 SNHLY and CDR2 FYNNEI. The CDR3 spans 14 residues. Losses at the gene ends were 10 bases for V and 3 bases for J; bases not matched to a gene: 9.

This chain uses TRBV7-2 with TRBJ2-1; 9 positions agree with TRBD2. CDR1 and CDR2 from the germline V gene are SGHTA and FQGNSA. There are 13 residues in the CDR3. After removal of 8 bases from V and 4 bases from J, the junction contained 3 bases not matched to a gene. The CDR3 nucleotides read TGTGCCAGCGCGGGAGGGCCTTACAATGAGCAGTTCTTC. This codes for CASAGGPYNEQFF.

The CDR3 protein is CASSLTPTSYEQYF. The DNA of the CDR3 is TGTGCCAGCAGCTTAACCCCGACTAGCTACGAGCAGTACTTC. The rearrangement links TRBV7-3 to TRBJ2-7, with D perhaps matching TRBD2 (6 bases). CDR3 length: 14 amino acids. V was cut by 0 bases and J by 3 bases, with 9 bases left in between. Germline CDR1 and CDR2: SGHTA and FQGTGA.

The genes are TRBV27 and TRBJ2-2, with 7 positions matching TRBD2. There are 15 residues in the CDR3. J lost 2 bases, V lost 8 bases, and 8 bases had no gene match. Germline V gene lookup returns CDR1 MNHEY and CDR2 SMNVEV (reference sequence). The CDR3 nucleotides are TGTGCCAGCTTTCCACTAGCGCGAAACACCGGGGAGCTGTTTTTT. Protein: CASFPLARNTGELFF.

The V gene is TRBV9, the J gene TRBJ2-7, with a possible D match to TRBD1 (6 bases). This CDR3 has 15 residues. Germline V gives CDR1 SGDLS, CDR2 YYNGEE. With 3 bases removed from V and 6 bases from J, the gap between germline ends came to 19 bases. CDR3 bases: TGTGCCAGCAGCGCCAACGTGGGGGCGATAAGCGAGCAGTACTTC. Its protein product is CASSANVGAISEQYF.

The chain couples TRBV5-8 to TRBJ2-7; 7 nucleotides line up with TRBD1. Germline assignment: CDR1 SGHTS and CDR2 YDEGEE. V lost 0 bases to trimming and J lost 3 bases; unmatched junction nucleotides: 6. The CDR3 has 15 residues. This CDR3 reads CASSLGGTVNYEQYF. Here the CDR3 DNA reads TGTGCCAGCAGCTTGGGTGGGACAGTGAACTACGAGCAGTACTTC.

The genes are TRBV11-2 and TRBJ2-2; D remains unclear. V gave up 0 bases and J gave up 5 bases, with 10 bases separating them. Germline values: CDR1 SGHAT, CDR2 FQNNGV. The CDR3 loop spans 15 amino acids. The CDR3 region has the DNA TGTGCCAGCAGCTTAGATCTACGTATTACCGGGGAGCTGTTTTTT. It codes for CASSLDLRITGELFF.

This clone was observed a handful of times. The V call is TRBV5-4, the J call TRBJ2-7; weak D call: TRBD1 (7 bases). The CDR3 sequence is 16 residues long. Germline V lookup: CDR1 SGHNT, CDR2 YYREEE (reference sequence). V gave up 4 bases and J gave up 3 bases, with 20 bases separating them. Written as DNA, the CDR3 is TGTGCCAGCAGCGTCGGAGGCGGGACAGATATCTACGAGCAGTACTTC. Encoded protein: CASSVGGGTDIYEQYF.

The V call is TRBV27, the J call TRBJ1-1, with 8 bases fitting TRBD1. The CDR3 is made up of 14 amino acids. Germline CDR1 and CDR2: MNHEY and SMNVEV (reference sequence). The V and J ends lost 6 bases and 0 bases, in that order; junction bases with no gene match: 3. This CDR3 is CASRETGVNTEAFF. The CDR3, as DNA: TGTGCCAGCAGGGAGACAGGGGTGAACACTGAAGCTTTCTTT.

V and J are TRBV18 and TRBJ1-1; no firm D call. V dropped 0 bases and J dropped 2 bases, with 16 bases sitting between them. The CDR3 length is 17 residues. Germline V gene lookup returns CDR1 KGHSH and CDR2 LQKENI. The CDR3 sequence is CASSPPRWGAVNTEAFF. CDR3 nucleotides: TGTGCCAGCTCACCACCCAGGTGGGGAGCGGTCAACACTGAAGCTTTCTTT.

This rearrangement joins TRBV25-1 to TRBJ2-7, with 8 positions matching TRBD2. Germline trimming cut 5 bases from V and 2 bases from J; bases unmatched to any gene: 11. Germline V gene lookup returns CDR1 MGHDK and CDR2 SYGVNS. CDR3 length: 16 residues. The CDR3 sequence is CASSPPFGRATYEQYF. The CDR3 nucleotides read TGTGCCAGCAGTCCACCCTTCGGGAGGGCCACCTACGAGCAGTACTTC.

The rearrangement joins TRBV19 to TRBJ2-3; possibly TRBD2 for D (6 bases). The CDR3 sequence is 14 residues long. The V gene lost 5 bases and the J gene lost 0 bases, with 9 bases spanning the gap. From germline, CDR1 is LNHDA and CDR2 SQIVND (reference sequence). The CDR3 nucleotides read TGTGCCAGTAGTCGACGGGGGAGCACAGATACGCAGTATTTT. It codes for CASSRRGSTDTQYF.

The rearrangement uses TRBV5-1 and TRBJ2-1; 9 bases are shared with TRBD2. The length of the CDR3 is 16 residues. Trimming took 6 bases from V and 1 from J; bases not matched to a gene: 8. Per the germline V gene, CDR1 is SGHRS and CDR2 is YFSETQ. CDR3 loop: CASKGGGARSYNEQFF. The CDR3 bases are TGCGCCAGCAAGGGCGGGGGGGCAAGGTCCTACAATGAGCAGTTCTTC.

V gene TRBV7-2 combines with J gene TRBJ2-7, with 7 bases that match TRBD2. Germline values: CDR1 SGHTA, CDR2 FQGNSA. This CDR3 has 12 residues. V lost 6 bases to trimming and J lost 6 bases; unmatched junction nucleotides: 5. Here the CDR3 reads CASRMTSSEQYF. As DNA, the CDR3 is TGTGCCAGCAGGATGACTAGCTCCGAGCAGTACTTC. Full variable domain (outside the CDR3, taken from reference TRBV7-2 and TRBJ2-7): GAGVSQSPSNKVTEKGKDVELRCDPISGHTALYWYRQSLGQGLEFLIYFQGNSAPDKSGLPSDRFSAERTGGSVSTLTIQRTQQEDSAVYLCASRMTSSEQYFGPGTRLTVT.

About this clone itself: At one of its ends the junction is not consistent with the germline gene, which may arise from a read error. Other DNA sequences in the same sample also yield this CDR3. CDR3 bases: TGCGCCAGCAGCTCCGAGATGAACACTGAAGCTTTCTTT. It yields the protein CASSSEMNTEAFF. The chain links TRBV7-8 to TRBJ1-1; D unclear. The germline V gene has CDR1 SGHVS and CDR2 FQNEAQ. This CDR3 has 13 residues.

This chain uses TRBV19 with TRBJ1-1; the match to TRBD1 covers 8 bases. Germline assignment: CDR1 LNHDA and CDR2 SQIVND (reference sequence). The CDR3 length is 14 residues. V trimming: 9 bases; J trimming: 7 bases; junction bases outside the gene matches: 13. CDR3 sequence: CASNDNRGKGEAFF. CDR3 nucleotides: TGTGCCAGCAATGATAACAGGGGGAAAGGTGAAGCTTTCTTT.

The genes are TRBV10-3 and TRBJ1-4, with 7 bases matching TRBD1. Per the germline V gene, CDR1 is ENHRY and CDR2 is SYGVKD. Germline trimming cut 4 bases from V and 0 bases from J; bases unmatched to any gene: 2. The CDR3 consists of 15 residues. Here the CDR3 DNA reads TGTGCCATCAGTGTAGGGACAGCAACTAATGAAAAACTGTTTTTT. As protein: CAISVGTATNEKLFF.

The chain combines TRBV6-5 with TRBJ2-7, with D possibly being TRBD1 (5 bases). This CDR3 has 15 amino acids. Trimming cost V 1 base and J 1 base, with 11 bases left between them. The V gene's germline CDR1 is MNHEY and CDR2 SVGAGI. The DNA of the CDR3 is TGTGCCAGCAGTTACTATTCAGGGTCGTCCTACGAGCAGTACTTC. Its translation: CASSYYSGSSYEQYF.

This clone has a handful of counts. This chain connects TRBV6-1 to TRBJ2-7; a possible D gene is TRBD1 (5 bases). Germline V lookup: CDR1 MNHNS, CDR2 SASEGT. V was cut by 6 bases and J by 9 bases, with 12 bases left in between. The CDR3 totals 11 residues. The CDR3 reads CASRITGTQYF. The CDR3 region has the DNA TGTGCCAGCAGGATTACAGGAACGCAGTACTTC.

The chain couples TRBV7-9 to TRBJ2-1, with D perhaps matching TRBD1 (6 bases). The ends were cut back, 5 bases at V and 5 bases at J, with 13 bases in the middle. CDR3 size: 14 residues. Germline CDR1 reads SEHNR; CDR2 reads FQNEAQ (reference sequence). CDR3 nucleotide sequence: TGTGCCAGCAGCGGGGGCTACAGTAACAATGAGCAGTTCTTC. Its protein product is CASSGGYSNNEQFF.

The chain carries TRBV10-3 and TRBJ2-3; 7 bases agree with TRBD1. CDR3 size: 15 residues. J was trimmed by 0 bases and V by 10 bases; bases with no gene match: 10. Germline lookup yields CDR1 ENHRY and CDR2 SYGVKD. The CDR3 DNA follows: TGTGCCACCGCCGCCGGGACAGATAGCACAGATACGCAGTATTTT. It specifies CATAAGTDSTDTQYF.

The V gene is TRBV4-3, the J gene TRBJ2-1; 10 bases map to TRBD1. Losses at the gene ends were 0 bases for V and 4 bases for J; bases not matched to a gene: 15. The CDR3 length is 20 residues. Germline V gene sequence: CDR1 LGHNA, CDR2 YSLEER. The chain's CDR3 is CASSQDAGTGAVKTYNEQFF. The CDR3 nucleotides are TGCGCCAGCAGCCAAGACGCCGGGACAGGGGCCGTTAAAACGTACAATGAGCAGTTCTTC.

The chain links TRBV10-3 to TRBJ1-1; D remains ambiguous. The CDR3 loop spans 17 amino acids. Germline V lookup: CDR1 ENHRY, CDR2 SYGVKD. Trimming stripped 2 bases from V and 5 bases from J, with 21 bases between. The CDR3 protein is CAISEGKDSGSGTEAFF. For the CDR3, the DNA is TGTGCCATCAGTGAGGGGAAGGACTCCGGGTCGGGGACTGAAGCTTTCTTT.

The CDR3 is CASSLASIAGAETQYF. In DNA form, the CDR3 reads TGCGCCAGCAGCTTGGCCTCGATAGCGGGAGCGGAGACCCAGTACTTC. The chain uses TRBV5-1 and TRBJ2-5; 9 nucleotides agree with TRBD2. Per the germline V gene, CDR1 is SGHRS and CDR2 is YFSETQ. V lost 0 bases to trimming and J lost 5 bases; unmatched junction nucleotides: 8. The CDR3 runs to 16 residues.

The chain couples TRBV11-2 to TRBJ1-2; possibly TRBD1 for D (5 bases). V was cut by 1 base and J by 8 bases, with 14 bases left in between. The germline V gene encodes CDR1 SGHAT and CDR2 FQNNGV. This CDR3 is built from 14 residues. CDR3 in amino acids: CASSLGQGVGGYTF. In DNA, the CDR3 is TGTGCCAGCAGCTTAGGGCAGGGCGTGGGCGGCTACACCTTC.

Of note for this clone: An end of the junction differs from the germline gene, which may be a read error. Other DNA sequences of this sample code for an identical CDR3. This sequence joins TRBV5-1 and TRBJ2-3; D possibly corresponds to TRBD2 (5 bases). The germline gives CDR1 SGHRS, CDR2 YFSETQ. The CDR3 consists of 16 residues. The CDR3 DNA sequence: TGCGCCAGCAGTTTGGGAGCGGCAGGCGCGGCAGATACGCAGTATTTT. Translation: CASSLGAAGAADTQYF.

The chain is built from TRBV5-6 and TRBJ2-5; 8 bases agree with TRBD1. The last part of the DNA fits TRBJ2-7 better; the J call may be wrong. Per germline, CDR1 SGHDT and CDR2 YYEEEE. The CDR3 runs to 12 residues. In nucleotides, the CDR3 is TGTGCCAGCGGGACAGGATACTACGAGCAGTACTTC. Its protein is CASGTGYYEQYF.